This T cell receptor beta chain is drawn from a study of blood T cells in healthy people across ages. Germline assignment: CDR1 SEHNR and CDR2 FQNEAQ (reference sequence). The CDR3 runs to 15 residues. Trimming removed 5 bases from V and 3 bases from J; junction bases left unmatched: 6. A sample-barcoded 5' primer and a J-beta primer mix were used in a second PCR of roughly 6 to 11 cycles. The authors tagged each cDNA molecule using a template-switch adaptor with 12 random nucleotides. TCRdb reprocessed the 5' RACE reads with MiXCR, giving one entry per CDR3 protein. Found here are some 1.6 million distinct CDR3 sequences, about 31% of them singletons; the top ten hold roughly 12%.

The sample was blood. The sequence was obtained from a woman in her twenties or thirties in good health. The rearrangement joins TRBV7-9 to TRBJ2-1; 8 bases map to TRBD2. The CDR3 spells CASSARLAIYNEQFF. CDR3 nucleotide sequence: TGTGCCAGCAGCGCAAGACTAGCGATCTACAATGAGCAGTTCTTC.